The 6 T cell receptor beta chains reported below all come from one sample, sequenced in a study of T cells in localized non-small cell lung cancer. Here immunoSEQ multiplex PCR was the method, and the copy in TCRdb shows in-frame clones only, minus some. The table has tens of thousands of clones, around 83% seen once. The source was PBMCs, collected before any cancer treatment. All receptors come from a man between 40 and 70 years old with stage II lung adenocarcinoma.

The chain carries TRBV5-1 and TRBJ2-5; 9 bases agree with TRBD1. Germline V gene lookup returns CDR1 SGHRS and CDR2 YFSETQ. Losses at the gene ends were 4 bases for V and 5 bases for J; bases not matched to a gene: 12. The CDR3 length is 16 residues. CDR3 sequence (DNA): TGCGCCAGCAGCCCGTCCGGACAGGGGAACGGGGAGACCCAGTACTTC. It codes for CASSPSGQGNGETQYF.

A few counts support this clone. The CDR3 here is CASSPGTGRSEQYF. The CDR3 DNA sequence: TGTGCCAGCTCACCGGGGACCGGGCGAAGCGAGCAGTACTTC. The rearrangement uses TRBV18 and TRBJ2-7; tentatively, D is TRBD1 or TRBD2 (5 bases each). Germline V CDR1 and CDR2: KGHSH, LQKENI. Trimming took off 3 bases at V and 6 bases at J, with 15 bases between the two ends. The CDR3 runs to 14 residues.

The V and J genes are TRBV30 and TRBJ1-3; 7 bases are shared with TRBD1. V was clipped by 2 bases and J by 4 bases; unmatched bases: 2. Germline V lookup: CDR1 GTSNPN, CDR2 SVGIG (reference sequence). This CDR3 spans 13 amino acids. The CDR3 sequence: CAWSPTGGNTIYF. CDR3 in DNA: TGTGCCTGGAGTCCGACAGGGGGAAACACCATATATTTT.

V gene TRBV2 combines with J gene TRBJ2-5, with unresolved D. V lost 8 bases, J lost 5 bases, and 3 bases lay in between. The CDR3 spans 9 residues. Germline-derived CDR1 and CDR2 are SNHLY and FYNNEI. The CDR3 loop reads CASGETQYF. For the CDR3, the DNA is TGTGCCAGCGGGGAGACCCAGTACTTC.

The chain couples TRBV29-1 to TRBJ1-2, with a tentative D call TRBD1 (6 bases). Germline assignment: CDR1 SQVTM and CDR2 ANQGSEA. This CDR3 has 14 amino acids. V gave up 3 bases and J gave up 0 bases, with 11 bases separating them. In DNA form, the CDR3 reads TGCAGCGTTGACCCTACAGGGACTAACTATGGCTACACCTTC. Translation: CSVDPTGTNYGYTF.

The chain is built from TRBV10-2 and TRBJ2-5, with no clear D. Trimming stripped 3 bases from V and 2 bases from J, with 13 bases between. Germline V gene lookup returns CDR1 WSHSY and CDR2 SAAADI. The CDR3 has 15 amino acids. The CDR3 here is CASSEGKQTQETQYF. CDR3 nucleotides: TGCGCCAGCAGTGAAGGCAAGCAAACGCAAGAGACCCAGTACTTC.